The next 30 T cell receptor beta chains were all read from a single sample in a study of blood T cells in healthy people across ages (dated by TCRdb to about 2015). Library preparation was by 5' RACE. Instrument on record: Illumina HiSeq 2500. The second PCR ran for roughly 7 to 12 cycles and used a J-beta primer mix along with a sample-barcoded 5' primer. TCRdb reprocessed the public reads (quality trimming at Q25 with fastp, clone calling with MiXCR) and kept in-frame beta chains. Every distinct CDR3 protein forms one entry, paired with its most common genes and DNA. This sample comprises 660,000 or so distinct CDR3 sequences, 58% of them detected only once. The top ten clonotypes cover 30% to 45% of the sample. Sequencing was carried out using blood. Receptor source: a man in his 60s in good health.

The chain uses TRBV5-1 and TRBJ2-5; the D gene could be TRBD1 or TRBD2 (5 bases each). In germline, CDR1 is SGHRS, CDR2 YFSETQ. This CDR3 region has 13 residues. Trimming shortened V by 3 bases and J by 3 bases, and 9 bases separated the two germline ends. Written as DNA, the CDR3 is TGCGCCAGCAGCTGGGACGGGAAAGAGACCCAGTACTTC. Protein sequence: CASSWDGKETQYF.

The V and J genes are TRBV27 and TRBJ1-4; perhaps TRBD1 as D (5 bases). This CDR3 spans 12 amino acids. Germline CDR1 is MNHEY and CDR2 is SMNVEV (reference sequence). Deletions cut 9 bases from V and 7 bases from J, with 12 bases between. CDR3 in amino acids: CASPRGGEKLFF. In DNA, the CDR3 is TGTGCCAGTCCTCGTGGGGGTGAAAAACTGTTTTTT.

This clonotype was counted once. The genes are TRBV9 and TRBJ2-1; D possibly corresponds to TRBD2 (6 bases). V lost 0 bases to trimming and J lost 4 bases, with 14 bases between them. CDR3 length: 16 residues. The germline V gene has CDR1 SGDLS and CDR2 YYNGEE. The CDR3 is CASSVAGRGTYNEQFF. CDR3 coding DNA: TGTGCCAGCAGCGTAGCCGGACGGGGGACGTACAATGAGCAGTTCTTC.

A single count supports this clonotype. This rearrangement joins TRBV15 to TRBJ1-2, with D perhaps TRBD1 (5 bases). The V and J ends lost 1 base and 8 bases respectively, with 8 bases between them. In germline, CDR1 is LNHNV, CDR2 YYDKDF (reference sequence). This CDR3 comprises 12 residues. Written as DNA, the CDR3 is TGTGCCACCAGCAGAGTTGCAGGGGGCTACACCTTC. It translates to CATSRVAGGYTF.

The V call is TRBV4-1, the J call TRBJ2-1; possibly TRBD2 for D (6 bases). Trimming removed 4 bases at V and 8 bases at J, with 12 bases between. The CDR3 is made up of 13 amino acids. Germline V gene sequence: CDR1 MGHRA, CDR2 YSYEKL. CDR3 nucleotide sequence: TGCGCCAGCAGCCGTCGGGGGTTCGATGAGCAGTTCTTC. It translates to CASSRRGFDEQFF.

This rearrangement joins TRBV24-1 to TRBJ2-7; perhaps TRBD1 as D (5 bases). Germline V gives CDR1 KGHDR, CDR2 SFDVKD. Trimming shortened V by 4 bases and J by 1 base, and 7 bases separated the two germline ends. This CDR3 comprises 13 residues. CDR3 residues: CATSEYRSYEQYF. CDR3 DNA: TGTGCCACCAGTGAATACAGGTCCTACGAGCAGTACTTC.

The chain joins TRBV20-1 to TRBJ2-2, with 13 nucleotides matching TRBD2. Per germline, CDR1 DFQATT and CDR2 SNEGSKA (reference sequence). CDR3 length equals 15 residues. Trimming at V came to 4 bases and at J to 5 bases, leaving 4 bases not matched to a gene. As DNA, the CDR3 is TGCAGTGCTACCGGACTAGCGGGGGCGACCGGGGAGCTGTTTTTT. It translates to CSATGLAGATGELFF.

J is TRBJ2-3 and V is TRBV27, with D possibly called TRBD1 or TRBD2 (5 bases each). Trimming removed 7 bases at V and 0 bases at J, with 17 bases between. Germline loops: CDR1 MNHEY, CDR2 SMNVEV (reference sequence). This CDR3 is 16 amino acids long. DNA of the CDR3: TGTGCCAGCAACCCGATGGGGACGGCTAGCACAGATACGCAGTATTTT. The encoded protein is CASNPMGTASTDTQYF.

The CDR3 bases are TGTGCCATCGGACAGGTCGGGGGCTACACCTTC. Translating gives CAIGQVGGYTF. V gene TRBV28 combines with J gene TRBJ1-2; 7 bases are a match to TRBD1. Germline V gives CDR1 MDHEN, CDR2 SYDVKM. The CDR3 spans 11 residues. V was clipped by 10 bases and J by 8 bases; unmatched bases: 7.

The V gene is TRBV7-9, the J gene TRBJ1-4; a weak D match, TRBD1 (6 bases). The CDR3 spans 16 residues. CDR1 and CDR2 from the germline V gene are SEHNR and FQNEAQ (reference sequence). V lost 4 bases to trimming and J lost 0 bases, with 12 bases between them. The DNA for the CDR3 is TGTGCCAGCAGCTCCCGAGGGGGGTCAACTAATGAAAAACTGTTTTTT. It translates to CASSSRGGSTNEKLFF.

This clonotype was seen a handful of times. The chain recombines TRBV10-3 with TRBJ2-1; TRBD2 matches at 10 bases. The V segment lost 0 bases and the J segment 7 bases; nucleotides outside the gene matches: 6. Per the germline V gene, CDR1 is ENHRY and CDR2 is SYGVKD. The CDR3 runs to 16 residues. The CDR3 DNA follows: TGTGCCATCAGTGAGTCGTCAGCGGGGGGGAGGAATGAGCAGTTCTTC. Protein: CAISESSAGGRNEQFF.

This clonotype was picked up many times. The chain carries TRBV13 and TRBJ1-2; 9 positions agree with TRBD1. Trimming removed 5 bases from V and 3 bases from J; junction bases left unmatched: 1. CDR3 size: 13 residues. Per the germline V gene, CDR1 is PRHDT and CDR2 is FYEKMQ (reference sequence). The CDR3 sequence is CASSRDRDYGYTF. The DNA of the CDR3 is TGTGCCAGCAGCCGGGACAGGGACTATGGCTACACCTTC.

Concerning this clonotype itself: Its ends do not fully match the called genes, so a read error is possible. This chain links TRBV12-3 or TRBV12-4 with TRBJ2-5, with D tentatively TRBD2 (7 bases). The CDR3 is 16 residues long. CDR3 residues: CASSLLLGGLVETQYF. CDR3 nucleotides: TGCGCCAGCAGCCTACTCTTGGGGGGGCTAGTGGAGACCCAGTACTTC.

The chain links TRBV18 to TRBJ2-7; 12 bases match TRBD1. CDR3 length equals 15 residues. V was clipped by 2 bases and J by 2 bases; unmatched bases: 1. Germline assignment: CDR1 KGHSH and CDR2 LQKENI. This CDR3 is CASSPGTGGPYEQYF. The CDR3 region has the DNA TGTGCCAGCTCACCAGGGACAGGGGGCCCCTACGAGCAGTACTTC.

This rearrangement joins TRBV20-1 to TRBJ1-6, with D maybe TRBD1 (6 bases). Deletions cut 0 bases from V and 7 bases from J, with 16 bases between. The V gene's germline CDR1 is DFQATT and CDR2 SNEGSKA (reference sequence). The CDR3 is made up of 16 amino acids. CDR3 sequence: CSARELRQAVNSPLHF. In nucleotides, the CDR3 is TGCAGTGCTAGAGAGCTAAGACAGGCAGTAAATTCACCCCTCCACTTT.

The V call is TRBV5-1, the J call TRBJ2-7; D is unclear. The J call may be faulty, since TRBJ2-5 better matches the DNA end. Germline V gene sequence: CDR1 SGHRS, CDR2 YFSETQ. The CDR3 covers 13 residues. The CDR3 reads CASSLDITGTQYF. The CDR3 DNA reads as TGCGCCAGCAGCTTGGACATCACGGGGACCCAGTACTTC.

For the CDR3, the DNA is TGTGCCAGCAGTCCCCTGGGGCAGAATGGCTACACCTTC. Its protein product is CASSPLGQNGYTF. This chain links TRBV6-4 with TRBJ1-2; TRBD1 is a possible D gene (5 bases). V shed 5 bases and J shed 6 bases, with 13 bases lying between them. CDR1 and CDR2 from the germline V gene are MRHNA and SNTAGT. The CDR3 consists of 13 residues.

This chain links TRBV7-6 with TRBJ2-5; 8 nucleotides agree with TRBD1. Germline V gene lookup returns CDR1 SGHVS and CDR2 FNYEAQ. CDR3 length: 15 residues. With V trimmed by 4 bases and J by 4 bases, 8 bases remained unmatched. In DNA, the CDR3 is TGTGCCAGCAGCTCACGACAGGGGTTTGGAGAGACCCAGTACTTC. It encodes CASSSRQGFGETQYF.

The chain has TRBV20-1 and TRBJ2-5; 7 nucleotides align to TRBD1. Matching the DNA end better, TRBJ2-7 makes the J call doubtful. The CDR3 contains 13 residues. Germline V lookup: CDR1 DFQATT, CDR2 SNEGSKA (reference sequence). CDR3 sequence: CSTQQGSRYEQYF. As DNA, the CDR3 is TGCAGTACTCAACAGGGGTCAAGATACGAGCAGTACTTC.

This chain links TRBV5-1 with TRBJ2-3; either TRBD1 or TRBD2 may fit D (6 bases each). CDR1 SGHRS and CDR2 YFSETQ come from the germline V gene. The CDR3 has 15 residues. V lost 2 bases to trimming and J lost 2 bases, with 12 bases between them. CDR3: CASSFFGGVTDTQYF. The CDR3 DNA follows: TGCGCCAGCAGCTTTTTCGGGGGCGTCACAGATACGCAGTATTTT.

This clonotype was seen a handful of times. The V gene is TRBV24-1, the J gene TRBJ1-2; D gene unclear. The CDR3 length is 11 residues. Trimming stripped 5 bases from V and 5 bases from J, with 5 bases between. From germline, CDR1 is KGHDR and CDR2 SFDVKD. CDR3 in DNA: TGTGCCACCAGTGGGGGATATGGCTACACCTTC. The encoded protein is CATSGGYGYTF.

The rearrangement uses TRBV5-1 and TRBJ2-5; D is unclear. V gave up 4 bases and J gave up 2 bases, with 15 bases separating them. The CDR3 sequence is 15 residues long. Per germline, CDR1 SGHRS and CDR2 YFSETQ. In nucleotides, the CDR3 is TGCGCCAGCAGCCCCTACCCGACCATTCAAGAGACCCAGTACTTC. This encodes CASSPYPTIQETQYF.

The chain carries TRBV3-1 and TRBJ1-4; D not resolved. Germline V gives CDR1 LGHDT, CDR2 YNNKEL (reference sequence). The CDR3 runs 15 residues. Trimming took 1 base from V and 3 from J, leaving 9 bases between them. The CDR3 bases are TGTGCCAGCAGCCAAGCTCGGCAACCTAATGAAAAACTGTTTTTT. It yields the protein CASSQARQPNEKLFF.

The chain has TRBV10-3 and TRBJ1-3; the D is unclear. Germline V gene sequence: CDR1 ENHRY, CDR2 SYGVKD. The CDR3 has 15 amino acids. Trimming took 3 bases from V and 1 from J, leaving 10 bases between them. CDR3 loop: CAISDPGISGNTIYF. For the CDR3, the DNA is TGTGCCATCAGTGACCCCGGTATTTCTGGAAACACCATATATTTT.

The CDR3 here is CSARDPASEGNYGYTF. The CDR3 DNA reads TGCAGTGCTAGAGACCCGGCCAGCGAAGGAAACTATGGCTACACCTTC. The rearrangement links TRBV20-1 to TRBJ1-2; D unclear. CDR1 and CDR2 (germline): DFQATT, SNEGSKA (reference sequence). The CDR3 is 16 amino acids. V dropped 0 bases and J dropped 2 bases, with 16 bases sitting between them.

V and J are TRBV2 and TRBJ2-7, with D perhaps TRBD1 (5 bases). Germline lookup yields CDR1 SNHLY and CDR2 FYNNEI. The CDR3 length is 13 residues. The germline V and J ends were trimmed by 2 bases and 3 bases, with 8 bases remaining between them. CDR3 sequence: CASSEWGSYEQYF. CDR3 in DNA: TGTGCCAGCAGTGAATGGGGCAGCTACGAGCAGTACTTC.

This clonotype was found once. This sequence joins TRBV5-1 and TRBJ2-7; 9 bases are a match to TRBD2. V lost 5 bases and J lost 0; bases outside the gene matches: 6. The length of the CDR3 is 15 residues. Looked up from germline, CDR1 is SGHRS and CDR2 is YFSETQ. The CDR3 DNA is TGCGCCAGCAGTGGGCTAGCGGGGACCTCCTACGAGCAGTACTTC. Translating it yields CASSGLAGTSYEQYF.

DNA for the CDR3: TGTGCCAGCAGTTACATGAGGGGGCATACGCAGTATTTT. Protein sequence: CASSYMRGHTQYF. The rearrangement links TRBV6-5 to TRBJ2-3; 7 bases are a match to TRBD1. Germline-derived CDR1 and CDR2 are MNHEY and SVGAGI. The V and J ends lost 2 bases and 7 bases, in that order; junction bases with no gene match: 3. The CDR3 covers 13 residues.

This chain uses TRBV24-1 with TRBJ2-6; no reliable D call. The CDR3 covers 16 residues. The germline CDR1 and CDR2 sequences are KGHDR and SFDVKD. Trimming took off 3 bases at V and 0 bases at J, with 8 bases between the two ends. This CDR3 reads CATSDTWDSGANVLTF. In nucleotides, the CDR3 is TGTGCCACCAGTGATACCTGGGACTCTGGGGCCAACGTCCTGACTTTC.

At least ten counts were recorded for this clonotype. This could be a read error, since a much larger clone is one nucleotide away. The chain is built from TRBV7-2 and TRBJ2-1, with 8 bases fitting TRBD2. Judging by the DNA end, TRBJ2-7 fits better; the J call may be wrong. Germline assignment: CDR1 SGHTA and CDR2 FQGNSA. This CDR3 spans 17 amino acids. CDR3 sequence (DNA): TGTGCCAGCAGCTTATTCTCGGGGGGGTACTCCTACAATGAGCAGTACTTC. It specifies CASSLFSGGYSYNEQYF.